This T cell receptor (beta chain) was profiled in a study of T-cell reconstitution after alpha-beta-depleted transplantation in children. This clonotype was found a few times. The CDR3 totals 13 residues. V was cut by 2 bases and J by 6 bases, with 11 bases left in between. Construction of the TCRbeta library involved unique molecular identifiers. In TCRdb, the PCR reads were re-called with MiXCR into one record per CDR3 protein. The sample shows around 600,000 distinct CDR3 sequences, 15% to 20% of them seen only once. This specimen was PBMCs from the stem cell graft donor, taken from the stem cell graft. The receptor's source is a human donor who donated a stem cell graft to a child with acute myeloid leukemia. This chain uses TRBV12-3 or TRBV12-4 with TRBJ2-7, with D uncertain. The CDR3 loop is CASSLTIVGEQYF. In nucleotides, the CDR3 is TGTGCCAGCAGTTTAACCATAGTTGGCGAGCAGTACTTC.